Here is one T cell receptor beta chain with its context. Its antigen is not identified. The template was RNA from unsorted bulk tissue. More than 3 cm separated this lung sample from the edge of the tumor. This sample was included in a study of tumor and adjacent non-tumor tissue in lung cancer. Study as a whole: Histology: about a dozen adenocarcinoma, a couple of squamous cell carcinoma, 1 small cell lung cancer.

The library came from three nested PCR rounds adapted from ARM-PCR protocols. Each CDR3 protein is one row after TCRdb ran MiXCR on the multiplex PCR reads. The data contain around 74,000 distinct CDR3 sequences, approximately 68% of them singletons. Study-wide points: Shorter survival was associated with higher TCR diversity in tumors. Tumor repertoires had a smaller top 100 clone share than normal lung. Significantly higher TCR diversity was found in tumor than normal lung.

The receptor was isolated from a woman aged 50 to 65 with non-small cell lung cancer. The sample taken for sequencing was distant non-tumor lung tissue.

The CDR3 loop reads CAWAWGGPGNSPLHF. CDR3 in DNA: TGTGCCTGGGCGTGGGGGGGGCCGGGCAATTCACCCCTCCACTTT. The rearrangement links TRBV30 to TRBJ1-6; maybe TRBD1 (6 bases). The CDR3 totals 15 residues. The germline V gene has CDR1 GTSNPN and CDR2 SVGIG (reference sequence). V lost 5 bases and J lost 7, with 18 bases in between. Together with reference TRBV30 and TRBJ1-6, the CDR3 gives the full variable domain: SQTIHQWPATLVQPVGSPLSLECTVEGTSNPNLYWYRQAAGRGLQLLFYSVGIGQISSEVPQNLSASRPQDRQFILSSKKLLLSDSGFYLCAWAWGGPGNSPLHFGNGTRLTVT.